This T cell receptor beta chain stems from a study of blood T cell repertoires in COVID-19. As for the study in general: Acute-phase and convalescent COVID-19 samples originated in the United States, Italy and Spain. PBMCs, B-cell-depleted T cells, or T cells were the source of the cDNA or gDNA that made up the material.

The CDR3 has 16 residues. The V end lost 2 bases, the J end lost 0 bases, and 12 bases lay between the germline ends. Germline V gives CDR1 MRHNA, CDR2 SNTAGT. This clone was seen just once. In the authors' methods: Cell counts per sample came from amplifying reference gene primers. Profiled with immunoSEQ multiplex PCR; TCRdb holds only in-frame clones, not every one. V, J and clone size are those of that table, while D and trimming were read from the DNA. Of about 150,000 clones listed, 70% to 90% are singletons. The sequence was obtained from a human donor in a cohort sampled during active COVID-19. The genes are TRBV6-4 and TRBJ2-3, with D possibly being TRBD1 (5 bases). The sequencing sample was made of peripheral blood. The CDR3 here is CASSDVAGSSTDTQYF. The CDR3 region has the DNA TGTGCCAGCAGTGACGTCGCAGGGTCTAGCACAGATACGCAGTATTTT.